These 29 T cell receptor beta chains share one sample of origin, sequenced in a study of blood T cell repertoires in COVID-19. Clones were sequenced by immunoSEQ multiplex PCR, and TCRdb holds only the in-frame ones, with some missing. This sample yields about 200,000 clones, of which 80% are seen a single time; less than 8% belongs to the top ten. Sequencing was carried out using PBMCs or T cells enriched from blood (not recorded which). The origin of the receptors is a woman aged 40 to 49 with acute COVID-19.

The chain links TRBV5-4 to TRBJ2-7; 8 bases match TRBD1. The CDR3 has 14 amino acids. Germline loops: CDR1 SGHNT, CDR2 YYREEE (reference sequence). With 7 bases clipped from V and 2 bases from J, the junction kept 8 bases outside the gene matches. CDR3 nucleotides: TGTGCCAGCGGGACGAAGACAGGGGCCTACGAGCAGTACTTC. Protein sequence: CASGTKTGAYEQYF.

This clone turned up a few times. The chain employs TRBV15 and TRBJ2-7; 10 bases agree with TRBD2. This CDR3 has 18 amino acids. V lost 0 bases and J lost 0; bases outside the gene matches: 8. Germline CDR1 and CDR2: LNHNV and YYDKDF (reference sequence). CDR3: CATSRDRTSGTSSYEQYF. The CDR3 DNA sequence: TGTGCCACCAGCAGAGATAGGACTAGCGGTACAAGCTCCTACGAGCAGTACTTC.

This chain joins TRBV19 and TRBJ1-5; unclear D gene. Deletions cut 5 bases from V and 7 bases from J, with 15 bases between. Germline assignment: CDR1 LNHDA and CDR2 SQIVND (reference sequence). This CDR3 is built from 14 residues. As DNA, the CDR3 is TGTGCCAGTAGTCACCCCCCCGGGAACCAGCCCCAGCATTTT. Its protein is CASSHPPGNQPQHF.

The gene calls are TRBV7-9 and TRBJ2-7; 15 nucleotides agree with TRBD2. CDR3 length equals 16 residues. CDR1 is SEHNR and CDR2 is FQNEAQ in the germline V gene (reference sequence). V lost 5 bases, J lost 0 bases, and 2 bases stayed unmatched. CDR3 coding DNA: TGTGCCAGCAGCGGGGGACTAGCGGGGGGCTCCTACGAGCAGTACTTC. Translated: CASSGGLAGGSYEQYF.

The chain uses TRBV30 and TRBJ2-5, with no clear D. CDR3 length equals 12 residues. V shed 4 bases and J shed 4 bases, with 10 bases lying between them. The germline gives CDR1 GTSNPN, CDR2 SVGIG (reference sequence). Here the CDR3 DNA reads TGTGCCTGGAAACCGACGGGAGAGACCCAGTACTTC. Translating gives CAWKPTGETQYF.

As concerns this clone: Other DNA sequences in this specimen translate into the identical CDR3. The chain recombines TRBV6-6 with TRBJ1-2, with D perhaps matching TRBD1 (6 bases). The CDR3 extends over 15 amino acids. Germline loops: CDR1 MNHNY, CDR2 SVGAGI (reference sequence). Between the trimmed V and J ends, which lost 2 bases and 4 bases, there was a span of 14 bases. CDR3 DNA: TGTGCCAGCAGTTACAGCTCCGGGACACCCTATGGCTACACCTTC. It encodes CASSYSSGTPYGYTF.

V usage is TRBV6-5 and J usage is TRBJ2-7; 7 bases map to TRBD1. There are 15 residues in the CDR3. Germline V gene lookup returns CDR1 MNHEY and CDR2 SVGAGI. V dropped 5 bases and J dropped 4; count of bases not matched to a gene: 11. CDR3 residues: CASSPRTGAKYEQYF. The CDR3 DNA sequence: TGTGCCAGCAGTCCACGGACAGGCGCCAAATACGAGCAGTACTTC.

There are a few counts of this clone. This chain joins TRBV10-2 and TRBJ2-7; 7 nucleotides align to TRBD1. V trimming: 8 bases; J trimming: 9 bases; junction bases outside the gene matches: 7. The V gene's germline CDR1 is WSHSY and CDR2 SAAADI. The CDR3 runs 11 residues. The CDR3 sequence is CASRDSLVQYF. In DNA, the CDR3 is TGCGCCAGCCGGGACAGTTTGGTGCAGTACTTC.

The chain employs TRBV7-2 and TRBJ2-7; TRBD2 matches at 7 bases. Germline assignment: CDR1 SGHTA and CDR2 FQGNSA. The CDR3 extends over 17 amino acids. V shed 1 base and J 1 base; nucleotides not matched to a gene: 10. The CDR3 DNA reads TGTGCCAGCAGCTTAGACGTAGTGGCGGGGGTATCCTACGAGCAGTACTTC. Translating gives CASSLDVVAGVSYEQYF.

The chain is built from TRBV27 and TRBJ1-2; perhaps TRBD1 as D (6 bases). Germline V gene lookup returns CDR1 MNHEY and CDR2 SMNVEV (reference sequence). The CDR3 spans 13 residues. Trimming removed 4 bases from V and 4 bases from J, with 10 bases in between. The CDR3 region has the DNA TGTGCCAGCAGTTCGCAGGACAGCTATGGCTACACCTTC. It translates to CASSSQDSYGYTF.

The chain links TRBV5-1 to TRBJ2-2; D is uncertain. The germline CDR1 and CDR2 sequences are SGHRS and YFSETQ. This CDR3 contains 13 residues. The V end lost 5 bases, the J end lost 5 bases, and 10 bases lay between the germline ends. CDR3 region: CASRLTVTGELFF. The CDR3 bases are TGCGCCAGCAGGTTGACTGTTACCGGGGAGCTGTTTTTT.

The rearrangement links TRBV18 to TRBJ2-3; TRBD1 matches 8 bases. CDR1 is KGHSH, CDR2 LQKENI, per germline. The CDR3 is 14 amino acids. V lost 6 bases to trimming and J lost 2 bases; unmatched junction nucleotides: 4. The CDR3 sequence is CASSQGANTDTQYF. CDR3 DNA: TGTGCCAGCTCGCAGGGGGCAAACACAGATACGCAGTATTTT.

The CDR3 is CASSPALSGGYGYTF. As DNA, the CDR3 is TGTGCCAGCAGTCCGGCCCTTTCCGGGGGCTATGGCTACACCTTC. The chain couples TRBV6-5 to TRBJ1-2, with D possibly matching TRBD1 (5 bases). Deletions cut 5 bases from V and 4 bases from J, with 17 bases between. The CDR3 spans 15 residues. CDR1 and CDR2 (germline): MNHEY, SVGAGI.

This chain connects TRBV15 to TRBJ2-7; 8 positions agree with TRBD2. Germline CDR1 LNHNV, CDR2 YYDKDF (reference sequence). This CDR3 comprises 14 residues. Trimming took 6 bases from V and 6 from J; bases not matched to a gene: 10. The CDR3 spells CATRLGGGSGEQYF. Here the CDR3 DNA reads TGTGCCACCAGGTTAGGCGGGGGGTCTGGCGAGCAGTACTTC.

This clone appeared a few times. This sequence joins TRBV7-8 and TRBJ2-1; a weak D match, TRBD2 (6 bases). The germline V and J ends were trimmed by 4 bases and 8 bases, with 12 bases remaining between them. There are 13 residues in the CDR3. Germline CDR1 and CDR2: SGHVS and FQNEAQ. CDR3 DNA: TGTGCCAGCAGCTCGCGGGACGGTGATGAGCAGTTCTTC. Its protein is CASSSRDGDEQFF.

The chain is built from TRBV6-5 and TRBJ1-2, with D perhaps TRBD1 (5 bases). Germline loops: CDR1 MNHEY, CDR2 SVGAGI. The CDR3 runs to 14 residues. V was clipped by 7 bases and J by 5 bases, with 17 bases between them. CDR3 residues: CASMRGGTFYGYTF. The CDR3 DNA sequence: TGTGCCAGCATGAGGGGAGGAACTTTTTATGGCTACACCTTC.

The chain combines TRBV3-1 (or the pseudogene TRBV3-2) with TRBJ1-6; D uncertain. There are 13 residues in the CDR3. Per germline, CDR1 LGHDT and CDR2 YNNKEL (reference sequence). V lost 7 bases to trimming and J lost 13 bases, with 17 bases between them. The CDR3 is CASTTLGGGPLHF. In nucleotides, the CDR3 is TGTGCCAGCACCACCCTGGGAGGAGGGCCCCTCCACTTT.

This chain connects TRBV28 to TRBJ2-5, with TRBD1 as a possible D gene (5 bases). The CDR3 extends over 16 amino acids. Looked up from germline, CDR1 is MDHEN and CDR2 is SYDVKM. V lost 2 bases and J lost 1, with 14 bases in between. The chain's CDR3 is CASSLGRRVSQETQYF. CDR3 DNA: TGTGCCAGCAGTTTAGGACGCAGGGTGTCCCAAGAGACCCAGTACTTC.

This CDR3 is CASSQMQSEKLFF. The CDR3 nucleotides read TGTGCCAGCAGCCAAATGCAGTCTGAAAAACTGTTTTTT. The chain recombines TRBV3-1 (or the pseudogene TRBV3-2) with TRBJ1-4, with no clear D. With 2 bases removed from V and 7 bases from J, the gap between germline ends came to 8 bases. CDR3 size: 13 residues. Germline V gene sequence: CDR1 LGHDT, CDR2 YNNKEL (reference sequence).

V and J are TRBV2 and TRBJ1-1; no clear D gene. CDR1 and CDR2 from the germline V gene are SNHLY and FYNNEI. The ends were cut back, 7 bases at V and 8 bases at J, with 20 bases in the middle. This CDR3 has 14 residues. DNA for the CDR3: TGTGCCAGCATCCGACTATCGACGGCTAGAGAAGCTTTCTTT. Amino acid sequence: CASIRLSTAREAFF.

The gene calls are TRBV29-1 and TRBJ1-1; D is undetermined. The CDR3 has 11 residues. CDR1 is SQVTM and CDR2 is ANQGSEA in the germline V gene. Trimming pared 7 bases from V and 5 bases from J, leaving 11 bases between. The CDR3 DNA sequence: TGCAGCGCCGTCCTGGCAACTGAAGCTTTCTTT. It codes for CSAVLATEAFF.

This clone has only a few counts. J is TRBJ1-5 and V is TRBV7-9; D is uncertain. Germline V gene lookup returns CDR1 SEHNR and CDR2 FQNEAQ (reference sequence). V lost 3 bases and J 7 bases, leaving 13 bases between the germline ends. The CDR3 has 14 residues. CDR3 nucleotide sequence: TGTGCCAGCAGCTTTGGGCCCGGGAGGCAGCCCCAGCATTTT. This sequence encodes CASSFGPGRQPQHF. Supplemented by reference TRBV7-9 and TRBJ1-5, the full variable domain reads DTGVSQNPRHKITKRGQNVTFRCDPISEHNRLYWYRQTLGQGPEFLTYFQNEAQLEKSRLLSDRFSAERPKGSFSTLEIQRTEQGDSAMYLCASSFGPGRQPQHFGDGTRLSIL.

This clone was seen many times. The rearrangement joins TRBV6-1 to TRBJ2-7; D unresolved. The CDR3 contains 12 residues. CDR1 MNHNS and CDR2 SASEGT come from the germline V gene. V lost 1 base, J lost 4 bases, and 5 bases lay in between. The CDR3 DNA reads TGTGCCAGCAGTGAAGACTTTTACGAGCAGTACTTC. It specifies CASSEDFYEQYF.

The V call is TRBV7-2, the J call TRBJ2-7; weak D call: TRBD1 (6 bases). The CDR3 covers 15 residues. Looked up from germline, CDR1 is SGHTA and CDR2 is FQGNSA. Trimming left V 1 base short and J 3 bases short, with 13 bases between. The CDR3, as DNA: TGTGCCAGCAGCTTAGTTAGGGGACATGACTACGAGCAGTACTTC. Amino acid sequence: CASSLVRGHDYEQYF.

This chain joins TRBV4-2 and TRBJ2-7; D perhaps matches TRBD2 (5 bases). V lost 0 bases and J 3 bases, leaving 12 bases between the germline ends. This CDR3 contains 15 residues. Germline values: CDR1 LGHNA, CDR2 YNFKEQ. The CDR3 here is CASSQERAGDYEQYF. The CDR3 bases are TGTGCCAGCAGCCAAGAGCGTGCGGGTGACTACGAGCAGTACTTC.

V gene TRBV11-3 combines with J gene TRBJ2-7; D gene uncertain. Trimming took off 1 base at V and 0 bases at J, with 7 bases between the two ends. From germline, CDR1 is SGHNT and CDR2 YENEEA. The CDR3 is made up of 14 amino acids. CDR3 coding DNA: TGTGCCAGCAGCTTAGCGGCTAGCTCCTACGAGCAGTACTTC. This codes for CASSLAASSYEQYF. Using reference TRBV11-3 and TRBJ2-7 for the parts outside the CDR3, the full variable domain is EAGVVQSPRYKIIEKKQPVAFWCNPISGHNTLYWYLQNLGQGPELLIRYENEEAVDDSQLPKDRFSAERLKGVDSTLKIQPAELGDSAVYLCASSLAASSYEQYFGPGTRLTVT.

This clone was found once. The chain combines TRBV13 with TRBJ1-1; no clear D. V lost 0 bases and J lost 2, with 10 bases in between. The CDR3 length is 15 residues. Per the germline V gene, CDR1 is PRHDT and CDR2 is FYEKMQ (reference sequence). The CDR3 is CASSLGGRSNTEAFF. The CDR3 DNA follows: TGTGCCAGCAGCTTAGGGGGCAGGTCAAACACTGAAGCTTTCTTT.

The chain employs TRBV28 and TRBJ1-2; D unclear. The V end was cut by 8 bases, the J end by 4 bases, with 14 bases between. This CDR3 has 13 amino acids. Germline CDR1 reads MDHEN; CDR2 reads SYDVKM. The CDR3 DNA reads TGTGCCAGCGGTGCTTTGGGCAGCTATGGCTACACCTTC. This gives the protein CASGALGSYGYTF.

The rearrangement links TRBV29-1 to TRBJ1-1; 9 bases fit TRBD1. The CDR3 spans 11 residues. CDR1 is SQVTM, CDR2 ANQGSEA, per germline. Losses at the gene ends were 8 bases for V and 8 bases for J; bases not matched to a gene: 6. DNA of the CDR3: TGCAGCCTTACAACAGGGGGCGAAGCTTTCTTT. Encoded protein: CSLTTGGEAFF.